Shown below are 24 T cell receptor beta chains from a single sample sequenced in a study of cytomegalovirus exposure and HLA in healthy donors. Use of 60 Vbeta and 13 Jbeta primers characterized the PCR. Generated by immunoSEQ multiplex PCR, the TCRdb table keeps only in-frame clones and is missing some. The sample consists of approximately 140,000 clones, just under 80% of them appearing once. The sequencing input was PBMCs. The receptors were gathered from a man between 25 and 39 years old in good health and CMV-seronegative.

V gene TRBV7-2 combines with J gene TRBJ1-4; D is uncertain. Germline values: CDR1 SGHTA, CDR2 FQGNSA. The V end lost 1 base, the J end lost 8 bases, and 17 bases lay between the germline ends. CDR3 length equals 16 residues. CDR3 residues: CASSLVGVSFGEKLFF. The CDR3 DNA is TGTGCCAGCAGCTTAGTCGGTGTCAGTTTCGGGGAAAAACTGTTTTTT.

The CDR3 region is CASSLDRDRLGGYGYTF. DNA of the CDR3: TGTGCCAGCAGCTTAGACAGGGACAGGCTTGGTGGCTATGGCTACACCTTC. The chain has TRBV7-9 and TRBJ1-2; 8 positions agree with TRBD1. V lost 1 base and J lost 4; bases outside the gene matches: 11. Per germline, CDR1 SEHNR and CDR2 FQNEAQ (reference sequence). The CDR3 is 17 amino acids. Variable domain in full (rest from reference TRBV7-9 and TRBJ1-2): DTGVSQNPRHKITKRGQNVTFRCDPISEHNRLYWYRQTLGQGPEFLTYFQNEAQLEKSRLLSDRFSAERPKGSFSTLEIQRTEQGDSAMYLCASSLDRDRLGGYGYTFGSGTRLTVV.

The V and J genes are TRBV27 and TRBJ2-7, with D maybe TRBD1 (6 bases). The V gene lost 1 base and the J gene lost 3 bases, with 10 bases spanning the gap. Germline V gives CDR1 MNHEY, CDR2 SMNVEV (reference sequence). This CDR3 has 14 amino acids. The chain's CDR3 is CASSLFSDSYEQYF. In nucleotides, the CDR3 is TGTGCCAGCAGTTTATTTTCGGACAGCTACGAGCAGTACTTC.

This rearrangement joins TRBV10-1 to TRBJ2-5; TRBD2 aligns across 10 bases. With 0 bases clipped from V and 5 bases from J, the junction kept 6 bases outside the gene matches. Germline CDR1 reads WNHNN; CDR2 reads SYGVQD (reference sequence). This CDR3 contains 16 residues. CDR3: CASSESIAGGEETQYF. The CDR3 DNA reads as TGCGCCAGCAGTGAGTCTATAGCGGGAGGCGAGGAGACCCAGTACTTC.

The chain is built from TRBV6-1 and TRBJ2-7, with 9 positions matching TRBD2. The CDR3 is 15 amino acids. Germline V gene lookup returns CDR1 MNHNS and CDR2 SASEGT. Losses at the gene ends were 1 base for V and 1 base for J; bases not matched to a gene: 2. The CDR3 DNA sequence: TGTGCCAGCAGTGAAGAAACTAGCGGGTCCTACGAGCAGTACTTC. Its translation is CASSEETSGSYEQYF.

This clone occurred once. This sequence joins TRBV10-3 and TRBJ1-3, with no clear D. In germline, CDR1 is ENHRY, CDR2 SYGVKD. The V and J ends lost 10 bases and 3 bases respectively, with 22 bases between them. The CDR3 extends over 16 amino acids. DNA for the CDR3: TGTGCCAGCGCGACGTCAGACGCGCGGGTTGGAAACACCATATATTTT. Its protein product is CASATSDARVGNTIYF.

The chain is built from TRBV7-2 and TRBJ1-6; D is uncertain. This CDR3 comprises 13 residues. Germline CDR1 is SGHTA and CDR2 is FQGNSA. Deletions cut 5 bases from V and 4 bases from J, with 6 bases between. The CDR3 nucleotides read TGTGCCAGCAGCCTTATATATAATTCACCCCTCCACTTT. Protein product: CASSLIYNSPLHF.

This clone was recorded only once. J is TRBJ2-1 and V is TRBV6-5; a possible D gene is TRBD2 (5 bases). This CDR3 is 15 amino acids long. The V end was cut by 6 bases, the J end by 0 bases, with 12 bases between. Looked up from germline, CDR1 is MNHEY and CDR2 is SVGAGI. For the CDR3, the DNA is TGTGCCAGCAGAGGTGAGGCGGGCTCCTACAATGAGCAGTTCTTC. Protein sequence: CASRGEAGSYNEQFF.

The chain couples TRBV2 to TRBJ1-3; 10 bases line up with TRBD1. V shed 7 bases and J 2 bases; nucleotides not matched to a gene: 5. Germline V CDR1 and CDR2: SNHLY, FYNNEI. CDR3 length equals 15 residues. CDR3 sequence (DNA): TGTGCCAGCATGGTCGGGACAGGGGCTGGAAACACCATATATTTT. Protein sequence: CASMVGTGAGNTIYF.

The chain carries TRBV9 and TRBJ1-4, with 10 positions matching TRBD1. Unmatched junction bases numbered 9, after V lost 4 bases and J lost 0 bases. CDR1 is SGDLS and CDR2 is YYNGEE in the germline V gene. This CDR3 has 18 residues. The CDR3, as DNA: TGTGCCAGCAGCCTCCTCATTGGGACAGGGGCAACTAATGAAAAACTGTTTTTT. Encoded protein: CASSLLIGTGATNEKLFF.

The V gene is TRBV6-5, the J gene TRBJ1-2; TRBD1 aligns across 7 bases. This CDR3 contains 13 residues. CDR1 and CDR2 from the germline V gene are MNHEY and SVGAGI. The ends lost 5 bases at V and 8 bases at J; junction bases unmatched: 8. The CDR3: CASSATGDRGYTF. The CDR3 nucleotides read TGTGCCAGCAGTGCCACAGGGGACCGGGGCTACACCTTC.

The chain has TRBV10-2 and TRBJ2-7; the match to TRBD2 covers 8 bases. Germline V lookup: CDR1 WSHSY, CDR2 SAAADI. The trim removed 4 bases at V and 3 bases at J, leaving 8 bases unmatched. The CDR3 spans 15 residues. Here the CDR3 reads CASSVGSGGVYEQYF. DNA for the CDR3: TGCGCCAGCAGTGTAGGGAGCGGGGGAGTCTACGAGCAGTACTTC.

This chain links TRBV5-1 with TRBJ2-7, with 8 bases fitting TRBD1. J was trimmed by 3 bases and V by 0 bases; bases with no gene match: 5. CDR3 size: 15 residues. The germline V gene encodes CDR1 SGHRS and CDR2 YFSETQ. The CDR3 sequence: CASSLVRDRLYEQYF. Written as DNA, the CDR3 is TGCGCCAGCAGCTTGGTACGGGACAGGCTCTACGAGCAGTACTTC.

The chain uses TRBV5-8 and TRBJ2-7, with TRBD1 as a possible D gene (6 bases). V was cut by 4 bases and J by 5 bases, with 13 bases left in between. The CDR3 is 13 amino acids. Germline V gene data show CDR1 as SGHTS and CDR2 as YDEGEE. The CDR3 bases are TGTGCCAGCAGCCAACCCGGGACACACGAGCAGTACTTC. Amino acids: CASSQPGTHEQYF.

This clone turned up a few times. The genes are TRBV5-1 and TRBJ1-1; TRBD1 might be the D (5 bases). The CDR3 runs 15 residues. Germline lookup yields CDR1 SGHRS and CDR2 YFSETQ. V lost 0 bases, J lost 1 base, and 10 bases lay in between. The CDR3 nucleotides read TGCGCCAGCAGCTTGGCGGGCAGGGCGAACACTGAAGCTTTCTTT. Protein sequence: CASSLAGRANTEAFF.

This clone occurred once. CDR3 bases: TGCAGCGTACTAGCGGGAGCTAGTGCCGGGGAGCTGTTTTTT. Its translation: CSVLAGASAGELFF. This chain connects TRBV29-1 to TRBJ2-2; TRBD2 matches at 11 bases. The CDR3 is made up of 14 amino acids. With 6 bases clipped from V and 6 bases from J, the junction kept 6 bases outside the gene matches. The V gene's germline CDR1 is SQVTM and CDR2 ANQGSEA.

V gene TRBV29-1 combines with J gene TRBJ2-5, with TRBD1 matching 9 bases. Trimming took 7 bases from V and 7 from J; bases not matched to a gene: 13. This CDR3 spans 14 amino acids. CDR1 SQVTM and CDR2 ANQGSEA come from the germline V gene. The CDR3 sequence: CSATPGQGIGTQYF. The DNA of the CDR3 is TGCAGCGCTACCCCGGGACAGGGTATAGGGACCCAGTACTTC.

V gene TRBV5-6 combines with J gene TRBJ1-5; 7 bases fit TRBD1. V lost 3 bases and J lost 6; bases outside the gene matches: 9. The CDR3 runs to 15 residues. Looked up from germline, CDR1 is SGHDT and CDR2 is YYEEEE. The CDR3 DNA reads TGTGCCAGCAGCTACAGGGGTTCGGGGGCTCAGCCCCAGCATTTT. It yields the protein CASSYRGSGAQPQHF.

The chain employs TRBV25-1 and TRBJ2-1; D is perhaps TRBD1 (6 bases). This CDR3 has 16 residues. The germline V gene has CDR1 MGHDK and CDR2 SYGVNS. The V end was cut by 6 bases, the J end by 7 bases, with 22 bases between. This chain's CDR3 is CASRPSLGGPSNEQFF. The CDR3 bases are TGTGCCAGCAGACCCTCCTTAGGGGGACCCTCTAATGAGCAGTTCTTC. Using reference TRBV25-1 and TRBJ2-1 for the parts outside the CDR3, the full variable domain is EADIYQTPRYLVIGTGKKITLECSQTMGHDKMYWYQQDPGMELHLIHYSYGVNSTEKGDLSSESTVSRIRTEHFPLTLESARPSHTSQYLCASRPSLGGPSNEQFFGPGTRLTVL.

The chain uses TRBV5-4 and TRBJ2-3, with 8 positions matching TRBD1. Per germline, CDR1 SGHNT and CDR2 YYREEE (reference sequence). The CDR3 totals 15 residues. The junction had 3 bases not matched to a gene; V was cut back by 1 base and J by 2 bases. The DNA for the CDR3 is TGTGCCAGCAGCTTGATGACAGGGGTCACAGATACGCAGTATTTT. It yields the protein CASSLMTGVTDTQYF.

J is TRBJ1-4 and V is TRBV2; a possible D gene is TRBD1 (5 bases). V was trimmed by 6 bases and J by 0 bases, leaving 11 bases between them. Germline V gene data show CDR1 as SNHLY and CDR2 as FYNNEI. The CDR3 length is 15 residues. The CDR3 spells CASRTERSTNEKLFF. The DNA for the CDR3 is TGTGCCAGCAGGACAGAGCGCTCAACTAATGAAAAACTGTTTTTT.

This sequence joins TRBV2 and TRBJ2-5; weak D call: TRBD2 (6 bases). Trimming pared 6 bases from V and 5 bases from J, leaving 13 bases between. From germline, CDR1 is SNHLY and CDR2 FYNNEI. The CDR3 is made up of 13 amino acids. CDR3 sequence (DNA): TGTGCCAGCAGCACACTCGCGGGGGAGACCCAGTACTTC. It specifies CASSTLAGETQYF.

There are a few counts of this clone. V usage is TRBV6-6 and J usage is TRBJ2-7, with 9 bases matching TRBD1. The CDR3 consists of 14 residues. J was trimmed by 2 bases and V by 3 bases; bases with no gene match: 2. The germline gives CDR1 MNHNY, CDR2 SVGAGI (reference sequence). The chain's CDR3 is CASSYGTGTYEQYF. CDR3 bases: TGTGCCAGCAGTTATGGGACAGGGACCTACGAGCAGTACTTC.

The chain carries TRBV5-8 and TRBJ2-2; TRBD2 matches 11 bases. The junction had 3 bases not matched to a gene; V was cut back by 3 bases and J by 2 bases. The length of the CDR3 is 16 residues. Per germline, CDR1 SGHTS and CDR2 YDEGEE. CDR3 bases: TGTGCCAGCAGCTCCGGGACTAGCGGTAACACCGGGGAGCTGTTTTTT. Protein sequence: CASSSGTSGNTGELFF.